This T cell receptor beta chain was obtained from a study of regulatory T cells in long-lasting Graves disease. CDR1 is LGHDT, CDR2 YNNKEL, per germline (reference sequence). The CDR3 runs to 15 residues. Arm-PCR with iRepertoire HTBI primers amplified the CDR3 regions for these TCR beta libraries. TCRdb processed the multiplex PCR reads anew with MiXCR; each CDR3 protein has one entry. The profile shows hundreds of thousands of distinct CDR3 sequences, 16% of them singletons. Time point described: newly diagnosed GD, antithyroid drugs for less than 3 months. TCR sequences were obtained from RNA taken from PBMCs. In this sample, this clonotype turned up many times. At one end the junction does not follow the germline gene, possibly because of a read error. These data also featured in a second study, about T cells in Graves' hyperthyroidism and ophthalmopathy. That paper adds: In the first-round RT-PCR of the TCR CDR3, the HTBI primer set was used.

The TCR sequence derives from a woman aged 35-60 years with Graves disease. Material: peripheral blood mononuclear cells (PBMCs), obtained at new diagnosis, from a patient treated with antithyroid drugs. The chain combines TRBV3-1 with TRBJ2-1, with 7 bases aligning to TRBD2. This CDR3 reads CASSQVRDYYNEQFF. The DNA of the CDR3 is TGTGCCAGCAGCCAAGTCCGGGACTACTACAATGAGCAATTCTTC.